This T cell receptor beta chain was recovered during a study of T cells after yellow fever vaccination (dated by TCRdb to between 2018 and 2020). Describing the broader study: The SMART-Seq v4 Ultra Low Input RNA kit was used to prepare libraries from fractions with low cell numbers. To follow T-cell clones before and after primary and booster YFV17D yellow fever vaccination, bulk TCR alpha and beta repertoires were sequenced over time. Two healthy male donors, one aged 18 to 30 and one aged 30 to 39 years, were included in the cohort. Bulk PBMC replicates and cell subsets were isolated from blood drawn at multiple timepoints before and after both primary and secondary immunization. Overall results and qualifications from the work: After the booster, most clones that had expanded after primary vaccination were detected again (around 96% of CD4 and around nine tenths of CD8), suggesting broad maintenance of memory. Compared with the primary T-cell response, the secondary T-cell response was faster but weaker, reaching its peak on day 5 rather than on day 15. Because only a couple of donors were included in the study, the extent to which the findings can be generalized is limited. A small share of clonotypes was detected in both CD4 and CD8 compartments, with the overlap likely arising from convergent recombination. Computational filtering was required because FACS-sorted repertoires could contain abundant contaminating clonotypes from the bulk population.

The treatment or condition label, as the study defines it: live attenuated yellow fever vaccine strain. At every blood-draw timepoint, two biological replicates of bulk PBMCs were collected. PBMCs were isolated from peripheral blood using a standard Ficoll-Paque protocol. TriZol was used to extract RNA from bulk PBMCs, CD4 and CD8 fractions, and dextramer-positive and dextramer-negative fractions. TCR cDNA was synthesized by 5'RACE template switching, which introduced a universal primer site and unique molecular identifiers. cDNA synthesis was primed from both the TCR alpha and TCR beta constant segments. Library amplification used two PCR steps, and the second PCR step added sample barcodes and sequencing adapters. Sequencing of libraries was done on Illumina HiSeq 2500 (2x100 bp) or NovaSeq (2x150 bp). The authors' analysis ran thus. Reads were demultiplexed and collapsed into UMI consensus sequences with MIGEC, and V(D)J alignment was performed with MiXCR. Clonotypes responding to the vaccine were identified with edgeR on replicate PBMC samples, with the criteria of FDR below 0.01 and a log2 fold change above 5 up to day 15. Each bulk clonotype received a CD4 or CD8 identity based on whether the sequenced CD4 or CD8 repertoire contained that clonotype at higher abundance. TCRdb reprocessing: public reads trimmed at Q25 with fastp, clones called with MiXCR, in-frame beta chains kept. Rows are combined by CDR3 protein, so each entry shows the most common genes and DNA. The V and J calls were determined by TCRdb, not by the authors. For this sample the table gives 250,000 to 350,000 distinct CDR3 sequences, of which around 6.8% were detected only once. The ten largest clones capture about a sixth of the sample.

The germline V end is reduced by 2 bases and the J end by 2 bases; junction bases left unmatched: 13. Spanning cysteine to phenylalanine, the CDR3 consists of 18 amino acids. Just the 54-base CDR3 DNA is kept, in frame starting at base 1. Sequences SGHAT (CDR1) and FQDESV (CDR2) are obtained from the germline V gene (reference sequence). This clonotype was counted a few times. The specificity of this receptor is unknown. No base quality values were provided; no much bigger clone lies one nucleotide off. This chain joins TRBV11-1 to TRBJ2-3; 7 middle bases align to TRBD1. The specimen comprised PBMCs, sampled approximately 47 days after the first yellow fever vaccination. The origin of this receptor is a man aged 18 to 29 who received the YFV17D yellow fever vaccine. The CDR3 protein: CASSLSGGGRTDTDTQYF. The nucleotide sequence reads as follows: TGTGCCAGCAGCTTATCAGGGGGTGGAAGGACAGACACAGATACGCAGTATTTT.